This T cell receptor (beta chain) was recovered during a study of patients and donors after allogeneic stem cell transplantation. TCRdb re-analysed the RT-PCR reads in MiXCR, keeping a single row per CDR3 protein. This sample has 920,000 or so distinct CDR3 sequences, with around 17% found just once. There are 16 residues in the CDR3. Trimming shortened V by 10 bases and J by 8 bases, and 28 bases separated the two germline ends. Germline values: CDR1 MGHDK, CDR2 SYGVNS. Sequencing was performed on blood, either unsorted or a sorted T cell fraction (not recorded which). This chain joins TRBV25-1 and TRBJ2-3, with TRBD1 as a possible D gene (6 bases). The clonotype was recovered from a human donor who was either an allogeneic HSCT recipient or a stem cell or donor lymphocyte infusion donor (not recorded which). It is not recorded whose cells these are; they may come from a transplant donor. CDR3: CATQIVGGDGPGTQYF. The CDR3 DNA sequence: TGTGCCACCCAAATCGTAGGGGGTGATGGTCCCGGTACGCAGTATTTT.